The present T cell receptor beta chain was sequenced within a study of metastatic and nonmetastatic thyroid tumors. For the study at large: Malignant thyroid and benign thyroid patients provided blood and tumor or nodule tissue whose repertoires were compared.

Original data processing: It was from CDR3 differences across clinicopathological groups that a distant-metastasis classifier for papillary thyroid cancer was built. Via MiXCR, TCRdb re-called the PCR reads. The V and J calls reflect TCRdb's pipeline rather than the authors' work. The table shows some 24,000 clones, with around 20% occurring only once. The germline V gene has CDR1 SGHAT and CDR2 FQDESV (reference sequence). The CDR3 has 13 residues. Trimming took off 1 base at V and 4 bases at J, with 8 bases between the two ends. By share, this clone counts as medium-sized. Before thyroid surgery, none of the patients had received any treatment.

This clonotype was obtained from a male donor with papillary thyroid cancer or a benign thyroid nodule (not recorded which). Some clones in this sample may be carry-over from other donors' samples. The sample consisted of blood. The chain carries TRBV11-1 and TRBJ2-7; D remains ambiguous. The DNA for the CDR3 is TGTGCCAGCAGCTTAGGGGTCGGATACGAGCAGTACTTC. Translation gives CASSLGVGYEQYF.